Listed here is a single T cell receptor beta chain. The trim removed 5 bases at V and 5 bases at J, leaving 7 bases unmatched. The germline gives CDR1 SGHTA, CDR2 FQGNSA. The CDR3 sequence is 16 residues long. The record originates from a study of cytomegalovirus exposure and HLA in healthy donors. Use of 60 Vbeta and 13 Jbeta primers characterized the PCR. Using immunoSEQ multiplex PCR, the repertoire was profiled, and TCRdb retains in-frame clones only, with some absent. Here the sample spans under 200,000 clones, around 85% being singletons. The donors, nominally healthy at sampling, likely had unrecorded immune exposures.

V and J are TRBV7-2 and TRBJ2-5, with 14 nucleotides matching TRBD2. The receptor comes from a human donor in good health. The sample taken for sequencing was PBMCs. CDR3 sequence: CASSNRLAGGRETQYF. The CDR3 nucleotides are TGTGCCAGCAGCAACCGACTAGCGGGGGGGCGTGAGACCCAGTACTTC.